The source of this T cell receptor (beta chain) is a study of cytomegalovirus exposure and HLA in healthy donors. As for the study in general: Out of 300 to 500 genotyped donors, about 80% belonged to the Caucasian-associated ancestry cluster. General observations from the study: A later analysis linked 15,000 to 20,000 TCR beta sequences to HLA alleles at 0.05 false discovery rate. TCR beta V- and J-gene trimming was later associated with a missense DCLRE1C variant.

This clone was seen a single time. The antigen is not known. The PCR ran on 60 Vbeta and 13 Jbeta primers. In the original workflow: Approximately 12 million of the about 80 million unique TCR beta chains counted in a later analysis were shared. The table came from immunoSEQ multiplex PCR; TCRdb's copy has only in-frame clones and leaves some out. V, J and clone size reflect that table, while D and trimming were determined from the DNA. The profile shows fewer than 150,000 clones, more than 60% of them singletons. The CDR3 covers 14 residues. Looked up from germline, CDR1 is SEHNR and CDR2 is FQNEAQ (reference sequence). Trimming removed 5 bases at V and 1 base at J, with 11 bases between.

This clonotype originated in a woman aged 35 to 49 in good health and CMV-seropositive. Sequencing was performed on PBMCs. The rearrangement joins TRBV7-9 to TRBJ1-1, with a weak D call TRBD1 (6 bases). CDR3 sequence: CASSPYRANTEAFF. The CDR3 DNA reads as TGTGCCAGCAGCCCATACAGGGCGAACACTGAAGCTTTCTTT.